One sample yielded the 26 T cell receptor beta chains listed below, sequenced in a study of blood T cells in healthy people across ages. The use of a sample-barcoded 5' primer and a J-beta primer mix characterized a second PCR of roughly 7 to 11 cycles. TCRdb analysed the 5' RACE reads with MiXCR anew, one entry per CDR3 protein. This table has around 1.5 million distinct CDR3 sequences, roughly a third appearing once. Material: blood. These TCRs come from a woman aged 30 to 39 in good health.

The gene calls are TRBV28 and TRBJ2-1, with 8 bases fitting TRBD2. The CDR3 sequence is 17 residues long. V lost 3 bases to trimming and J lost 2 bases; unmatched junction nucleotides: 9. Germline loops: CDR1 MDHEN, CDR2 SYDVKM. CDR3 DNA sequence: TGTGCCAGCAGTTTGGTGCGGGAGGTACCCCCCTACAATGAGCAGTTCTTC. This encodes CASSLVREVPPYNEQFF.

The rearrangement links TRBV5-6 to TRBJ1-1; weak D call: TRBD1 (5 bases). Trimming pared 5 bases from V and 1 base from J, leaving 15 bases between. Germline V gene lookup returns CDR1 SGHDT and CDR2 YYEEEE. The CDR3 extends over 15 amino acids. The CDR3 protein is CASSQTGTENTEAFF. In DNA form, the CDR3 reads TGTGCCAGCAGTCAAACCGGGACGGAGAACACTGAAGCTTTCTTT.

The chain couples TRBV7-8 to TRBJ2-7, with a weak D call TRBD1 (5 bases). CDR1 is SGHVS, CDR2 FQNEAQ, per germline. This CDR3 has 15 amino acids. Trimming left V 1 base short and J 7 bases short, with 17 bases between. The CDR3 bases are TGTGCCAGCAGCTTAGGGGGCCCCTCCTACAATGAGCAGTACTTC. Residues: CASSLGGPSYNEQYF.

The chain employs TRBV28 and TRBJ2-7; D gene unclear. The CDR3 is 13 amino acids. CDR1 is MDHEN, CDR2 SYDVKM, per germline. The germline V and J ends were trimmed by 6 bases and 4 bases, with 13 bases remaining between them. Here the CDR3 DNA reads TGTGCCAGCAGCCGGACCTTGTCGTACGAGCAGTACTTC. This gives the protein CASSRTLSYEQYF.

This clonotype was observed at least ten times. This chain joins TRBV20-1 and TRBJ1-2; no definite D call. V lost 0 bases to trimming and J lost 2 bases, with 7 bases between them. This CDR3 contains 13 residues. Per the germline V gene, CDR1 is DFQATT and CDR2 is SNEGSKA (reference sequence). The CDR3 protein is CSARDEQNYGYTF. The CDR3 nucleotides read TGCAGTGCTAGAGATGAGCAGAACTATGGCTACACCTTC.

In this sample, this clonotype turned up many times. The chain couples TRBV29-1 to TRBJ2-7, with 8 bases matching TRBD2. Germline lookup yields CDR1 SQVTM and CDR2 ANQGSEA. With V trimmed by 4 bases and J by 2 bases, 13 bases remained unmatched. This CDR3 has 16 residues. For the CDR3, the DNA is TGCAGCGTTGCAGGTGAAGGGCACGGGAGGGCCTACGAGCAGTACTTC. It translates to CSVAGEGHGRAYEQYF.

The chain carries TRBV14 and TRBJ2-1; tentatively, D is TRBD1 (5 bases). CDR3 length: 14 amino acids. CDR1 is SGHDN, CDR2 FVKESK, per germline. With 3 bases removed from V and 8 bases from J, the gap between germline ends came to 14 bases. This CDR3 reads CASSHTTQGDEQFF. In DNA form, the CDR3 reads TGTGCCAGCAGCCACACCACCCAAGGGGATGAGCAGTTCTTC.

This clonotype has just a few counts. J is TRBJ2-5 and V is TRBV29-1; D is perhaps TRBD2 (6 bases). Germline V gene sequence: CDR1 SQVTM, CDR2 ANQGSEA. The CDR3 runs 14 residues. The V end lost 2 bases, the J end lost 3 bases, and 13 bases lay between the germline ends. The chain's CDR3 is CSVEPGLHKETQYF. The CDR3 DNA sequence: TGCAGCGTTGAACCGGGACTGCATAAAGAGACCCAGTACTTC.

This clonotype was counted only a few times. The chain combines TRBV5-6 with TRBJ2-3; 10 nucleotides match TRBD2. V lost 4 bases and J lost 8; bases outside the gene matches: 16. There are 17 residues in the CDR3. Germline lookup yields CDR1 SGHDT and CDR2 YYEEEE. CDR3 bases: TGTGCCAGCAGCATTGGCGTTGGGGCTAGCGGGAGCAGTACGCAGTATTTT. Protein product: CASSIGVGASGSSTQYF.

This rearrangement joins TRBV5-4 to TRBJ1-2, with unresolved D. CDR1 and CDR2 (germline): SGHNT, YYREEE (reference sequence). The germline V and J ends were trimmed by 0 bases and 4 bases, with 16 bases remaining between them. The CDR3 totals 16 residues. CDR3: CASSLGSPMNPYGYTF. CDR3 in DNA: TGTGCCAGCAGCTTGGGAAGCCCCATGAACCCCTATGGCTACACCTTC.

This clonotype has just one count. The rearrangement joins TRBV27 to TRBJ2-5; D unclear. CDR3 length: 14 residues. The ends were cut back, 7 bases at V and 1 base at J, with 13 bases in the middle. From germline, CDR1 is MNHEY and CDR2 SMNVEV (reference sequence). This CDR3 is CASTAEWCQETQYF. The CDR3 DNA reads TGTGCCAGCACCGCGGAATGGTGCCAAGAGACCCAGTACTTC.

This chain's CDR3 is CSPAGGFKQFF. The CDR3 DNA reads as TGCAGTCCCGCGGGCGGATTCAAGCAGTTCTTC. This rearrangement joins TRBV20-1 to TRBJ2-1, with TRBD2 as a possible D gene (5 bases). V was cut by 8 bases and J by 11 bases, with 16 bases left in between. Germline V CDR1 and CDR2: DFQATT, SNEGSKA (reference sequence). The CDR3 runs to 11 residues.

This clonotype was seen a few times. This chain uses TRBV30 with TRBJ2-7, with D hard to call. Trimming cost V 1 base and J 4 bases, with 14 bases left between them. This CDR3 region has 14 residues. Germline V lookup: CDR1 GTSNPN, CDR2 SVGIG (reference sequence). The DNA of the CDR3 is TGTGCCTGGAGTGGGCCCGGTACTCTATACGAGCAGTACTTC. Translating gives CAWSGPGTLYEQYF.

The chain carries TRBV3-1 and TRBJ2-5; no clear D gene. Germline V gene sequence: CDR1 LGHDT, CDR2 YNNKEL (reference sequence). V was trimmed by 5 bases and J by 1 base, leaving 11 bases between them. There are 14 residues in the CDR3. CDR3 loop: CASSSRLRQETQYF. As DNA, the CDR3 is TGTGCCAGCAGCTCAAGACTGCGCCAAGAGACCCAGTACTTC.

V gene TRBV11-2 combines with J gene TRBJ2-3; 7 bases are a match to TRBD1. The closer fit of TRBJ1-5 to the DNA end suggests the J call may be wrong. Germline V gives CDR1 SGHAT, CDR2 FQNNGV. The CDR3 consists of 17 residues. The CDR3 DNA reads as TGTGCCAGCAGCTACGGACTAGCGGGAGGGGGGACAGATACGCAGCATTTT. Amino acid sequence: CASSYGLAGGGTDTQHF.

This clonotype was observed a handful of times. The chain has TRBV20-1 and TRBJ2-1, with D perhaps TRBD2 (6 bases). The CDR3 is made up of 15 amino acids. CDR1 is DFQATT and CDR2 is SNEGSKA in the germline V gene (reference sequence). V lost 3 bases and J 0 bases, leaving 12 bases between the germline ends. CDR3 DNA: TGCAGTGCTAGTGCGGCCGGGAGCTCCTACAATGAGCAGTTCTTC. Its translation: CSASAAGSSYNEQFF.

This clonotype came up a few times. This may arise from a read error, as a much more abundant clone is one base away. The V gene is TRBV27, the J gene TRBJ2-7; D call uncertain. The CDR3 contains 13 residues. Germline loops: CDR1 MNHEY, CDR2 SMNVEV (reference sequence). Here the CDR3 DNA reads TGTGCCAGCAGTTTCCAGGTTAGCTACGGGCAGTACTTC. This gives the protein CASSFQVSYGQYF.

To note about this clonotype: An end of the junction does not agree with germline; a read error may underlie this. This CDR3 reads CAISDSQGADVLTF. The DNA for the CDR3 is TGTGCCATTAGTGACTCGCAGGGGGCCGACGTCCTGACTTTC. V and J are TRBV10-3 and TRBJ2-6; 8 bases align to TRBD1. There are 14 residues in the CDR3. From germline, CDR1 is ENHRY and CDR2 SYGVKD.

The chain has TRBV20-1 and TRBJ2-3; 10 bases line up with TRBD2. J was trimmed by 6 bases and V by 0 bases; bases with no gene match: 3. The CDR3 length is 14 residues. The germline V gene encodes CDR1 DFQATT and CDR2 SNEGSKA (reference sequence). DNA for the CDR3: TGCAGTGCTAGAGATGCTAGCGGGAGTGATACGCAGTATTTT. This translates into CSARDASGSDTQYF.

The chain is built from TRBV5-1 and TRBJ2-6; D is ambiguous. The CDR3 runs to 18 residues. Germline assignment: CDR1 SGHRS and CDR2 YFSETQ. V was clipped by 0 bases and J by 1 base, with 14 bases between them. CDR3 coding DNA: TGCGCCAGCAGCTTGGAAGCCCGGATATATTCTGGGGCCAACGTCCTGACTTTC. It yields the protein CASSLEARIYSGANVLTF.

A few counts support this clonotype. The J gene is TRBJ1-2, the V gene TRBV12-3 or TRBV12-4; the D gene is possibly TRBD1 (6 bases). V was cut by 5 bases and J by 4 bases, with 20 bases left in between. The CDR3 has 16 residues. CDR3 bases: TGTGCCAGCAGTACACCCCTACAGGGTTCCTTCTATGGCTACACCTTC. Translation: CASSTPLQGSFYGYTF.

Concerning this clonotype: An end of the junction does not agree with germline; a read error may underlie this. The chain links TRBV10-3 to TRBJ1-3, with D tentatively TRBD1 (6 bases). Germline V gives CDR1 ENHRY, CDR2 SYGVKD. CDR3 size: 17 residues. The DNA of the CDR3 is TGCGCCATCAGCCGGGCGGGTACAGGGACGGGTGGAAACACCATATATTTT. This sequence encodes CAISRAGTGTGGNTIYF.

A few counts support this clonotype. The chain combines TRBV3-1 with TRBJ2-1; no definite D call. This CDR3 comprises 16 residues. Germline-derived CDR1 and CDR2 are LGHDT and YNNKEL (reference sequence). Trimming shortened V by 4 bases and J by 7 bases, and 20 bases separated the two germline ends. The CDR3 is CASSRPPGTPGNEQFF. For the CDR3, the DNA is TGTGCCAGCAGCCGCCCCCCAGGAACCCCTGGTAATGAGCAGTTCTTC.

This clonotype was counted only a few times. The rearrangement links TRBV20-1 to TRBJ2-5; D is possibly TRBD2 (6 bases). V was trimmed by 4 bases and J by 1 base, leaving 13 bases between them. Germline CDR1 reads DFQATT; CDR2 reads SNEGSKA (reference sequence). The CDR3 contains 14 residues. The CDR3 coding sequence is TGCAGTGCTATCGATCTAGCGTCCCAAGAGACCCAGTACTTC. Translation gives CSAIDLASQETQYF.

As for this clonotype: An end of the junction does not agree with germline; a read error may underlie this. The gene calls are TRBV12-3 or TRBV12-4 and TRBJ1-4, with unresolved D. This CDR3 comprises 16 residues. The CDR3 is CAGSSILTDVGEKLFF. In DNA form, the CDR3 reads TGTGCCGGCAGTTCGATCCTGACCGACGTAGGGGAAAAACTGTTTTTT.

This clonotype was seen a few times. The genes are TRBV6-1 and TRBJ1-4; tentative D call: TRBD1 (5 bases). Germline V gene sequence: CDR1 MNHNS, CDR2 SASEGT. Trimming removed 4 bases from V and 5 bases from J, with 14 bases in between. This CDR3 comprises 15 residues. CDR3 nucleotides: TGTGCCAGCAGTGCCTACGAGGGGCGGAATGAAAAACTGTTTTTT. Translation: CASSAYEGRNEKLFF.